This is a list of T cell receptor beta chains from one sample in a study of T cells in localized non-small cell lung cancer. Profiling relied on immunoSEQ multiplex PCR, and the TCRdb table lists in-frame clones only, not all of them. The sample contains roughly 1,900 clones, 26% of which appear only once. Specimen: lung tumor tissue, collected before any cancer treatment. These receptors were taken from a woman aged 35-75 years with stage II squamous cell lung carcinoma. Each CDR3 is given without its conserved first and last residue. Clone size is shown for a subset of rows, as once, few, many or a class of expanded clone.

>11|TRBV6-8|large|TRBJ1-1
ASSRTANTEAF
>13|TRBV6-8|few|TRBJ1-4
ASRVDGGRGEKLF
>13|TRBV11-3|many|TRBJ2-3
ASSSQREGTDTQY
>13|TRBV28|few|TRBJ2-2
ASRLGRSGGGELF
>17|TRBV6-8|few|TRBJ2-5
ASSYSRTSVSGGRETQY
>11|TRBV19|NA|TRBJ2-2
ASSNPNTGELF
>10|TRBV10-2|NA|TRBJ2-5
ASGHNLETQY
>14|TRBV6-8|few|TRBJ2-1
ASSYAPQKPYNEQF
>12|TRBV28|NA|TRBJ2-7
ASSYYQGGYEQY
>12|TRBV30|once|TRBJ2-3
AWRRIGGTDTQY
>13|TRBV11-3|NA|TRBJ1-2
ASSLVSGGLDGYT
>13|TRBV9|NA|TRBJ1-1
ASSVGGSGGTEAF
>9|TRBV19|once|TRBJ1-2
ASSSGYGYT
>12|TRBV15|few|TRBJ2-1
ATSRDRTPGSPF
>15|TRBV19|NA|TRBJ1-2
ASSIEVMGAGDYGYT